The next 32 T cell receptor beta chains were all read from a single sample in a study of control samples from healthy donors and cancer patients. This table comes from immunoSEQ multiplex PCR, and its TCRdb copy is limited to in-frame clones, with some not included. The top ten clones hold roughly 2.6% of a sample with 95,000 to 130,000 clones, 93% of them seen once. The specimen sequenced was blood. The source is a man aged 25-45 years in good health.

The chain combines TRBV5-1 with TRBJ1-2; D gene ambiguous. The germline gives CDR1 SGHRS, CDR2 YFSETQ. V was clipped by 0 bases and J by 1 base, with 10 bases between them. CDR3 length: 15 residues. CDR3 loop: CASSLEGGFNYGYTF. DNA of the CDR3: TGCGCCAGCAGCTTGGAGGGCGGCTTTAACTATGGCTACACCTTC.

Here the CDR3 reads CASSLAANTANTIYF. The CDR3 coding sequence is TGTGCCAGCAGCTTAGCTGCCAATACCGCGAACACCATATATTTT. This sequence joins TRBV7-2 and TRBJ1-3; D is unclear. Per the germline V gene, CDR1 is SGHTA and CDR2 is FQGNSA. V was clipped by 0 bases and J by 7 bases, with 13 bases between them. This CDR3 spans 15 amino acids.

The chain combines TRBV6-5 with TRBJ1-2; D gene ambiguous. CDR3 length: 14 residues. Germline values: CDR1 MNHEY, CDR2 SVGAGI. V gave up 6 bases and J gave up 7 bases, with 18 bases separating them. Here the CDR3 DNA reads TGTGCCAGCAGACCCACCGGGGAGCTGGCTGGCTACACCTTC. It is translated as CASRPTGELAGYTF.

V is TRBV5-1 and J is TRBJ2-7, with 7 bases fitting TRBD2. CDR1 and CDR2 from the germline V gene are SGHRS and YFSETQ. The CDR3 is 14 amino acids. V trimming: 4 bases; J trimming: 2 bases; junction bases outside the gene matches: 6. The CDR3 bases are TGCGCCAGCAGCCCCCGAAGCGGGGCCTACGAGCAGTACGTC. Residues: CASSPRSGAYEQYV.

The chain is built from TRBV5-8 and TRBJ1-4, with a tentative D call TRBD1 (5 bases). Trimming took off 4 bases at V and 0 bases at J, with 16 bases between the two ends. This CDR3 comprises 17 residues. CDR1 SGHTS and CDR2 YDEGEE come from the germline V gene. For the CDR3, the DNA is TGTGCCAGCAGCCCGGGACGGAGGATATCAACTAATGAAAAACTGTTTTTT. Residues: CASSPGRRISTNEKLFF.

The chain has TRBV15 and TRBJ1-4; tentatively, D is TRBD1 (5 bases). Germline assignment: CDR1 LNHNV and CDR2 YYDKDF (reference sequence). Trimming shortened V by 4 bases and J by 8 bases, and 20 bases separated the two germline ends. This CDR3 is built from 16 residues. The CDR3 coding sequence is TGTGCCACCAGCATCGGACGGGACTTAGGCGACGAAAAACTGTTTTTT. Protein product: CATSIGRDLGDEKLFF.

This sequence joins TRBV19 and TRBJ1-2; D gene uncertain. Trimming took 3 bases from V and 0 from J, leaving 8 bases between them. The CDR3 extends over 14 amino acids. Germline V gene sequence: CDR1 LNHDA, CDR2 SQIVND (reference sequence). CDR3 amino acids: CASSIPPANYGYTF. CDR3 nucleotide sequence: TGTGCCAGTAGTATTCCCCCGGCTAACTATGGCTACACCTTC.

The genes are TRBV6-5 and TRBJ1-1; 8 nucleotides match TRBD1. This CDR3 contains 14 residues. The trim removed 10 bases at V and 6 bases at J, leaving 13 bases unmatched. Germline assignment: CDR1 MNHEY and CDR2 SVGAGI. DNA for the CDR3: TGTGCCACCTATGGACAGGGAGGAAGGGCTGAAGCTTTCTTT. Protein: CATYGQGGRAEAFF.

V gene TRBV6-7 combines with J gene TRBJ1-4, with D perhaps TRBD1 (5 bases). TRBV6-7 is annotated as an ORF whose role is uncertain. The CDR3 sequence is 19 residues long. The ends were cut back, 7 bases at V and 0 bases at J, with 24 bases in the middle. The CDR3 region has the DNA TGTGCCAGCACTCCGACTACAGGTCCGTGGATTGCAACTAATGAAAAACTGTTTTTT. Amino acid sequence: CASTPTTGPWIATNEKLFF.

The chain carries TRBV19 and TRBJ2-5, with TRBD2 matching 15 bases. Per germline, CDR1 LNHDA and CDR2 SQIVND (reference sequence). The CDR3 is 16 residues long. The V and J ends lost 5 bases and 3 bases, in that order; junction bases with no gene match: 4. The CDR3 protein is CASSWTSGGGEETQYF. Here the CDR3 DNA reads TGTGCCAGTAGTTGGACTAGCGGGGGGGGAGAAGAGACCCAGTACTTC.

The chain combines TRBV19 with TRBJ1-1; D call uncertain. The CDR3 runs 13 residues. The V end was cut by 1 base, the J end by 4 bases, with 7 bases between. The germline gives CDR1 LNHDA, CDR2 SQIVND (reference sequence). The DNA for the CDR3 is TGTGCCAGTAGTATAGCAGGAAGCACTGAAGCTTTCTTT. Its translation is CASSIAGSTEAFF.

The V call is TRBV9, the J call TRBJ2-5; TRBD1 aligns across 11 bases. With V trimmed by 7 bases and J by 2 bases, 13 bases remained unmatched. This CDR3 comprises 17 residues. In germline, CDR1 is SGDLS, CDR2 YYNGEE. CDR3 sequence: CASRGPPGQGGQETQYF. CDR3 DNA sequence: TGTGCCAGCCGTGGACCTCCGGGACAGGGGGGTCAAGAGACCCAGTACTTC.

The chain joins TRBV18 to TRBJ1-1; possible D gene TRBD1, 5 bases. Trimming took off 6 bases at V and 1 base at J, with 15 bases between the two ends. CDR3 size: 15 residues. CDR1 and CDR2 (germline): KGHSH, LQKENI. The CDR3 DNA follows: TGTGCCAGCTCCCCAAAAGGGGCAGGGAACACTGAAGCTTTCTTT. Encoded protein: CASSPKGAGNTEAFF.

The chain links TRBV11-3 to TRBJ2-4, with 7 bases matching TRBD1. J was trimmed by 6 bases and V by 5 bases; bases with no gene match: 7. This CDR3 spans 14 amino acids. Germline lookup yields CDR1 SGHNT and CDR2 YENEEA. CDR3 in DNA: TGTGCCAGCAGCCATACAGGGGCGGGAAACATTCAGTACTTC. It specifies CASSHTGAGNIQYF.

The chain recombines TRBV20-1 with TRBJ2-5; D remains unclear. The germline gives CDR1 DFQATT, CDR2 SNEGSKA (reference sequence). V was clipped by 2 bases and J by 3 bases, with 4 bases between them. The CDR3 extends over 11 amino acids. The CDR3 spells CSARQEETQYF. The CDR3 nucleotides read TGCAGTGCTAGACAGGAAGAGACCCAGTACTTC.

The chain employs TRBV11-2 and TRBJ1-2; D call uncertain. Between the trimmed V and J ends, which lost 0 bases and 4 bases, there was a span of 12 bases. Germline V CDR1 and CDR2: SGHAT, FQNNGV. This CDR3 comprises 15 residues. In DNA, the CDR3 is TGTGCCAGCAGCTTAGAGGCTGCTTCGGGCTATGGCTACACCTTC. It encodes CASSLEAASGYGYTF. The full variable domain, rest sourced from reference TRBV11-2 and TRBJ1-2, is EAGVAQSPRYKIIEKRQSVAFWCNPISGHATLYWYQQILGQGPKLLIQFQNNGVVDDSQLPKDRFSAERLKGVDSTLKIQPAKLEDSAVYLCASSLEAASGYGYTFGSGTRLTVV.

The chain uses TRBV2 and TRBJ1-4, with a tentative D call TRBD1 (6 bases). Germline CDR1 is SNHLY and CDR2 is FYNNEI. Trimming pared 7 bases from V and 7 bases from J, leaving 13 bases between. CDR3 length: 13 residues. The CDR3 loop is CASNGQTLEKLFF. For the CDR3, the DNA is TGTGCCAGCAACGGACAGACCCTTGAAAAACTGTTTTTT.

J is TRBJ2-2 and V is TRBV13; D might be TRBD2 (5 bases). V was pared by 5 bases and J by 4 bases, with 17 bases between. Germline V gene data show CDR1 as PRHDT and CDR2 as FYEKMQ (reference sequence). The CDR3 consists of 16 residues. The CDR3 here is CASSLALEGSTGELFF. In DNA form, the CDR3 reads TGTGCCAGCAGCCTGGCTTTAGAGGGCTCCACCGGGGAGCTGTTTTTT.

The gene calls are TRBV6-4 and TRBJ1-2; the match to TRBD1 covers 8 bases. This CDR3 is 19 amino acids long. The germline V gene encodes CDR1 MRHNA and CDR2 SNTAGT. The V segment lost 2 bases and the J segment 7 bases; nucleotides outside the gene matches: 21. The CDR3: CASSDAFREHDRGWGGYTF. CDR3 DNA sequence: TGTGCCAGCAGTGACGCTTTCCGTGAACACGACAGGGGATGGGGTGGCTACACCTTC.

The chain links TRBV7-2 to TRBJ2-3; no clear D gene. V was cut by 3 bases and J by 5 bases, with 3 bases left in between. The CDR3 consists of 11 residues. Per germline, CDR1 SGHTA and CDR2 FQGNSA. The CDR3 sequence: CASSFGDTQYF. The CDR3 DNA sequence: TGTGCCAGCAGCTTCGGAGATACGCAGTATTTT.

The rearrangement joins TRBV11-1 to TRBJ1-2; D gene ambiguous. The CDR3 contains 15 residues. With 5 bases removed from V and 8 bases from J, the gap between germline ends came to 21 bases. Germline values: CDR1 SGHAT, CDR2 FQDESV (reference sequence). CDR3 loop: CASSPPLTSFGGYTF. CDR3 in DNA: TGTGCCAGCAGCCCGCCGTTAACCTCGTTCGGGGGCTACACCTTC.

The chain has TRBV6-6 and TRBJ1-4, with D maybe TRBD1 (5 bases). Germline V gives CDR1 MNHNY, CDR2 SVGAGI (reference sequence). The V and J ends lost 4 bases and 7 bases respectively, with 19 bases between them. This CDR3 region has 16 residues. The CDR3 region is CASSSPGLRKFEKLFF. Written as DNA, the CDR3 is TGTGCCAGCAGTTCACCGGGACTAAGGAAGTTTGAAAAACTGTTTTTT.

This rearrangement joins TRBV30 to TRBJ1-1; D call uncertain. The CDR3 loop spans 16 amino acids. The germline gives CDR1 GTSNPN, CDR2 SVGIG (reference sequence). V lost 2 bases to trimming and J lost 4 bases, with 20 bases between them. The CDR3 protein is CAWSPPALSEGTEAFF. The CDR3 DNA is TGTGCCTGGAGTCCCCCCGCATTATCGGAAGGCACTGAAGCTTTCTTT.

This chain joins TRBV7-9 and TRBJ2-1; D may be TRBD1 (6 bases). CDR1 and CDR2 from the germline V gene are SEHNR and FQNEAQ (reference sequence). The CDR3 runs 13 residues. V dropped 7 bases and J dropped 7 bases, with 14 bases sitting between them. The CDR3 region is CASTLGGFNEQFF. The CDR3, as DNA: TGTGCCAGCACCCTAGGGGGTTTTAATGAGCAGTTCTTC.

The chain combines TRBV24-1 with TRBJ1-1; 7 positions match TRBD1. From germline, CDR1 is KGHDR and CDR2 SFDVKD. This CDR3 comprises 14 residues. Losses at the gene ends were 4 bases for V and 7 bases for J; bases not matched to a gene: 8. CDR3 residues: CATSDSLGGGEAFF. Here the CDR3 DNA reads TGTGCCACCAGTGACTCCCTAGGGGGCGGTGAAGCTTTCTTT.

CDR3 region: CASSLFSGNEQFF. As DNA, the CDR3 is TGTGCCAGCAGTTTATTTTCGGGGAATGAGCAGTTCTTC. The chain uses TRBV12-3 or TRBV12-4 and TRBJ2-1, with D perhaps TRBD2 (5 bases). V lost 2 bases and J lost 7, with 9 bases in between. The CDR3 length is 13 residues.

This chain joins TRBV7-6 and TRBJ1-4, with 9 bases identical to TRBD1. The germline gives CDR1 SGHVS, CDR2 FNYEAQ. J gave up 7 bases and V 5 bases, and 5 bases lay outside the gene matches. This CDR3 has 14 amino acids. CDR3 sequence: CASSAGQGSEKLFF. The CDR3 DNA sequence: TGTGCCAGCAGCGCGGGACAGGGTAGTGAAAAACTGTTTTTT.

The chain recombines TRBV24-1 with TRBJ2-3; 9 bases are shared with TRBD2. The trim removed 6 bases at V and 0 bases at J, leaving 9 bases unmatched. This CDR3 spans 17 amino acids. Germline V gives CDR1 KGHDR, CDR2 SFDVKD. CDR3 region: CATSNPGLAPSTDTQYF. The CDR3 DNA follows: TGTGCCACCAGTAACCCGGGACTAGCCCCCAGCACAGATACGCAGTATTTT.

The rearrangement joins TRBV5-6 to TRBJ1-1, with D possibly matching TRBD1 (6 bases). The CDR3 has 13 amino acids. V lost 5 bases to trimming and J lost 6 bases, with 14 bases between them. CDR1 and CDR2 from the germline V gene are SGHDT and YYEEEE. CDR3 bases: TGTGCCAGCAGTTCCGGACAGACCTCTGAAGCTTTCTTT. Residues: CASSSGQTSEAFF.

The chain couples TRBV6-5 to TRBJ2-1; D not resolved. The germline V and J ends were trimmed by 4 bases and 2 bases, with 12 bases remaining between them. Per germline, CDR1 MNHEY and CDR2 SVGAGI. The CDR3 totals 15 residues. The CDR3 spells CASSLSISAYNEQFF. The CDR3 DNA follows: TGTGCCAGCAGTTTGAGTATTTCTGCCTACAATGAGCAGTTCTTC.

The rearrangement joins TRBV28 to TRBJ1-2; the match to TRBD1 covers 7 bases. Germline CDR1 MDHEN, CDR2 SYDVKM. V gave up 5 bases and J gave up 9 bases; unmatched junction bases: 9. CDR3 size: 13 residues. CDR3 sequence (DNA): TGTGCCAGCAGTCCCAGGGGGGGGCTAAGCTACACCTTC. This encodes CASSPRGGLSYTF.

The chain has TRBV27 and TRBJ2-5; TRBD2 aligns across 9 bases. J was trimmed by 2 bases and V by 4 bases; bases with no gene match: 2. The CDR3 spans 14 residues. The V gene's germline CDR1 is MNHEY and CDR2 SMNVEV (reference sequence). As DNA, the CDR3 is TGTGCCAGCAGTTGGCTAGCGGGGCAAGAGACCCAGTACTTC. It is translated as CASSWLAGQETQYF.